A single sample gave rise to the 29 T cell receptor beta chains below, sequenced in a study of technical replicates of blood from a handful of donors. TCRdb's table, derived via immunoSEQ multiplex PCR, lists solely in-frame clones and lacks some. This table holds about 73,000 clones, around 93% found once. The specimen was T cells isolated from PBMCs. These receptors were obtained from a human donor in good health.

The chain has TRBV15 and TRBJ1-2; D not certain. V lost 2 bases, J lost 0 bases, and 13 bases lay in between. CDR1 and CDR2 from the germline V gene are LNHNV and YYDKDF (reference sequence). The CDR3 consists of 16 residues. CDR3 residues: CATSRNQRTTNYGYTF. CDR3 DNA sequence: TGTGCCACCAGCAGAAATCAGCGTACCACTAACTATGGCTACACCTTC.

The chain links TRBV6-6 to TRBJ1-1; maybe TRBD1 (6 bases). Looked up from germline, CDR1 is MNHNY and CDR2 is SVGAGI (reference sequence). The CDR3 has 13 residues. V was clipped by 4 bases and J by 1 base, with 7 bases between them. The DNA of the CDR3 is TGTGCCAGCAGTTGGACAGCGAACACTGAAGCTTTCTTT. It is translated as CASSWTANTEAFF.

The CDR3 loop is CASSRDISYEQYF. The CDR3 coding sequence is TGTGCCAGCAGTCGGGACATTAGCTACGAGCAGTACTTC. J is TRBJ2-7 and V is TRBV2, with D possibly being TRBD1 (6 bases). Germline assignment: CDR1 SNHLY and CDR2 FYNNEI. V lost 5 bases, J lost 3 bases, and 11 bases lay in between. The CDR3 is 13 residues long.

The V call is TRBV7-2, the J call TRBJ2-5; TRBD2 is a possible D gene (5 bases). The CDR3 has 13 residues. Germline assignment: CDR1 SGHTA and CDR2 FQGNSA. The germline V and J ends were trimmed by 3 bases and 4 bases, with 9 bases remaining between them. The CDR3 DNA is TGTGCCAGCAGCTTCGGGGTTGTAGAGACCCAGTACTTC. It specifies CASSFGVVETQYF.

The chain links TRBV11-2 to TRBJ2-3; 9 positions match TRBD2. Germline CDR1 SGHAT, CDR2 FQNNGV. CDR3 size: 16 residues. V shed 5 bases, J shed 1 base, and the junction held 7 bases outside the gene matches. The CDR3 nucleotides read TGTGCCAGCAGCCGGCTGGTAGCGGGAGGCACAGATACGCAGTATTTT. It encodes CASSRLVAGGTDTQYF.

This clone was seen once. The CDR3 here is CASTLGQGNTEAFF. CDR3 coding DNA: TGCGCCAGCACTTTGGGACAGGGGAACACTGAAGCTTTCTTT. J is TRBJ1-1 and V is TRBV4-1; 9 positions match TRBD1. In germline, CDR1 is MGHRA, CDR2 YSYEKL. Trimming cost V 7 bases and J 1 base; bases outside gene matches: 4. This CDR3 spans 14 amino acids.

V gene TRBV28 combines with J gene TRBJ1-1; D not resolved. Per germline, CDR1 MDHEN and CDR2 SYDVKM. V lost 2 bases and J 5 bases, leaving 9 bases between the germline ends. This CDR3 region has 13 residues. This CDR3 reads CASSLPLLTEAFF. CDR3 coding DNA: TGTGCCAGCAGTTTACCCCTTTTAACTGAAGCTTTCTTT.

The chain links TRBV29-1 to TRBJ2-6; possible D gene TRBD2, 5 bases. V was shortened by 6 bases and J by 0 bases, with 9 bases between the two germline ends. The CDR3 is made up of 14 amino acids. Germline CDR1 SQVTM, CDR2 ANQGSEA. CDR3 in DNA: TGCAGCGTGGCGACTAACTCTGGGGCCAACGTCCTGACTTTC. This codes for CSVATNSGANVLTF.

The chain links TRBV18 to TRBJ1-2, with 8 positions matching TRBD1. The V gene end was trimmed by 3 bases and the J gene end by 7 bases; junction bases not matched to a gene: 10. This CDR3 is built from 15 residues. Germline V lookup: CDR1 KGHSH, CDR2 LQKENI. The CDR3 protein is CASSPDRGVTRGYTF. CDR3 nucleotide sequence: TGTGCCAGCTCACCTGACAGGGGAGTTACACGTGGCTACACCTTC.

The gene calls are TRBV9 and TRBJ2-7; 9 nucleotides align to TRBD2. Germline loops: CDR1 SGDLS, CDR2 YYNGEE. V lost 4 bases to trimming and J lost 0 bases; unmatched junction nucleotides: 8. The CDR3 is 16 residues long. As DNA, the CDR3 is TGTGCCAGCAGCAGACTAGCGGCTGGTGGCTCCTACGAGCAGTACTTC. It yields the protein CASSRLAAGGSYEQYF.

The V and J genes are TRBV20-1 and TRBJ1-4; D is unresolved. The germline V gene encodes CDR1 DFQATT and CDR2 SNEGSKA (reference sequence). CDR3 size: 11 residues. The CDR3 loop reads CSCNPGEKLFF. The CDR3 bases are TGCAGCTGCAACCCGGGTGAAAAACTGTTTTTT.

The rearrangement uses TRBV11-2 and TRBJ2-7, with 11 bases aligning to TRBD2. This CDR3 spans 16 amino acids. Trimming cost V 1 base and J 4 bases; bases outside gene matches: 6. CDR1 and CDR2 from the germline V gene are SGHAT and FQNNGV. The CDR3 DNA reads TGTGCCAGCAGCTTAGCCCCCACTAGCGGGGGATACGAGCAGTACTTC. It translates to CASSLAPTSGGYEQYF.

This chain links TRBV5-8 with TRBJ1-1; 8 bases line up with TRBD1. The length of the CDR3 is 18 residues. The ends lost 4 bases at V and 1 base at J; junction bases unmatched: 15. Per the germline V gene, CDR1 is SGHTS and CDR2 is YDEGEE. The CDR3 spells CASSTYRGWASGNTEAFF. CDR3 DNA sequence: TGTGCCAGCAGCACCTACAGGGGGTGGGCTTCAGGGAACACTGAAGCTTTCTTT.

This clone appeared a single time. V and J are TRBV7-9 and TRBJ2-1, with 11 bases fitting TRBD2. The germline CDR1 and CDR2 sequences are SEHNR and FQNEAQ (reference sequence). The CDR3 totals 15 residues. V was clipped by 4 bases and J by 4 bases; unmatched bases: 3. CDR3 sequence (DNA): TGTGCCAGCAGCTCCGGGACTAGCGGATACAATGAGCAGTTCTTC. Amino acid sequence: CASSSGTSGYNEQFF.

The chain recombines TRBV5-4 with TRBJ2-1, with 15 bases lining up with TRBD2. V dropped 4 bases and J dropped 9; count of bases not matched to a gene: 11. The CDR3 sequence is 17 residues long. CDR1 SGHNT and CDR2 YYREEE come from the germline V gene (reference sequence). The CDR3 loop reads CASSRTSGRAGSREQFF. CDR3 in DNA: TGTGCCAGCAGCAGGACTAGCGGGAGGGCCGGATCCCGTGAGCAGTTCTTC. The full variable domain, its missing parts supplied by reference TRBV5-4 and TRBJ2-1, is ETGVTQSPTHLIKTRGQQVTLRCSSQSGHNTVSWYQQALGQGPQFIFQYYREEENGRGNFPPRFSGLQFPNYSSELNVNALELDDSALYLCASSRTSGRAGSREQFFGPGTRLTVL.

The chain recombines TRBV5-4 with TRBJ1-1; D possibly corresponds to TRBD1 (6 bases). Trimming took 10 bases from V and 5 from J, leaving 18 bases between them. Germline values: CDR1 SGHNT, CDR2 YYREEE (reference sequence). The CDR3 consists of 13 residues. The CDR3 sequence is CAGQWGQGTEAFF. The CDR3 DNA sequence: TGTGCCGGACAGTGGGGCCAGGGGACTGAAGCTTTCTTT.

This clone is a singleton in its sample. This chain links TRBV7-2 with TRBJ2-3; D is uncertain. V lost 5 bases to trimming and J lost 6 bases, with 12 bases between them. From germline, CDR1 is SGHTA and CDR2 FQGNSA. The CDR3 has 13 residues. The CDR3 region is CASSPLFEDTQYF. CDR3 nucleotide sequence: TGTGCCAGCAGCCCTCTCTTCGAGGATACGCAGTATTTT.

The rearrangement links TRBV9 to TRBJ1-4; tentative D call: TRBD1 (6 bases). The V and J ends lost 3 bases and 2 bases respectively, with 17 bases between them. CDR3 length: 17 amino acids. Germline CDR1 reads SGDLS; CDR2 reads YYNGEE. In DNA, the CDR3 is TGTGCCAGCAGCGGAGGGCAGGGGATAGAGACTAATGAAAAACTGTTTTTT. Translation gives CASSGGQGIETNEKLFF.

V gene TRBV7-9 combines with J gene TRBJ2-7, with 9 nucleotides matching TRBD1. CDR1 is SEHNR, CDR2 FQNEAQ, per germline (reference sequence). V dropped 4 bases and J dropped 3; count of bases not matched to a gene: 4. The CDR3 runs to 14 residues. CDR3: CASSSRDRVYEQYF. The CDR3, as DNA: TGTGCCAGCAGCTCCCGGGACAGGGTCTACGAGCAGTACTTC.

The rearrangement uses TRBV14 and TRBJ2-3; a possible D gene is TRBD1 (7 bases). V was cut by 2 bases and J by 1 base, with 19 bases left in between. From germline, CDR1 is SGHDN and CDR2 FVKESK. The CDR3 totals 18 residues. The CDR3 is CASSQRDSPGGGTDTQYF. The CDR3 DNA reads TGTGCCAGCAGCCAACGGGACAGTCCCGGCGGGGGCACAGATACGCAGTATTTT.

The J gene is TRBJ1-6, the V gene TRBV27, with TRBD1 as a possible D gene (5 bases). In germline, CDR1 is MNHEY, CDR2 SMNVEV (reference sequence). The CDR3 totals 15 residues. V was clipped by 5 bases and J by 7 bases, with 15 bases between them. CDR3: CASSTPWGRNSPLHF. CDR3 coding DNA: TGTGCCAGCAGTACCCCATGGGGGAGGAATTCACCCCTCCACTTT.

This rearrangement joins TRBV6-5 to TRBJ1-1; D gene unclear. There are 13 residues in the CDR3. CDR1 is MNHEY and CDR2 is SVGAGI in the germline V gene. The V gene lost 8 bases and the J gene lost 0 bases, with 10 bases spanning the gap. CDR3 DNA: TGTGCCAGCCGGAGGAGCATGAACACTGAAGCTTTCTTT. Translation gives CASRRSMNTEAFF.

The chain combines TRBV14 with TRBJ2-7, with D tentatively TRBD2 (6 bases). Trimming left V 4 bases short and J 1 base short, with 8 bases between. This CDR3 is built from 13 residues. Germline V gives CDR1 SGHDN, CDR2 FVKESK. CDR3: CASSLGLSYEQYF. The CDR3 nucleotides read TGTGCCAGCAGCCTGGGACTTTCCTACGAGCAGTACTTC.

On this clone itself: The junction departs from the called germline gene at one end, perhaps through a read error. The V gene is TRBV28, the J gene TRBJ1-5; D call uncertain. There are 14 residues in the CDR3. The germline gives CDR1 MDHEN, CDR2 SYDVKM. The CDR3 DNA reads as TGCGCGGCAGTCCGGTTCGAGAGCAATCAGCCCCAGCATTTT. Translation gives CAAVRFESNQPQHF.

This rearrangement joins TRBV6-6 to TRBJ1-2, with 7 bases that match TRBD1. The germline V gene encodes CDR1 MNHNY and CDR2 SVGAGI (reference sequence). This CDR3 region has 14 residues. V was clipped by 5 bases and J by 1 base; unmatched bases: 4. This CDR3 is CASSTGQLNYGYTF. In DNA form, the CDR3 reads TGTGCCAGCAGTACGGGACAGCTTAACTATGGCTACACCTTC.

The chain recombines TRBV7-2 with TRBJ1-1; no clear D. CDR1 SGHTA and CDR2 FQGNSA come from the germline V gene. The CDR3 sequence is 16 residues long. Trimming left V 2 bases short and J 1 base short, with 14 bases between. The CDR3 bases are TGTGCCAGCAGCTTAACCCCGACACCCAAGAACACTGAAGCTTTCTTT. It codes for CASSLTPTPKNTEAFF.

This clone was detected once. The J gene is TRBJ1-2, the V gene TRBV4-1, with 8 bases identical to TRBD1. This CDR3 contains 12 residues. Per the germline V gene, CDR1 is MGHRA and CDR2 is YSYEKL. V gave up 8 bases and J gave up 4 bases; unmatched junction bases: 3. This CDR3 is CASGDRPYGYTF. CDR3 sequence (DNA): TGCGCCAGCGGGGACAGGCCCTATGGCTACACCTTC.

The V gene is TRBV11-2, the J gene TRBJ2-1, with 7 bases that match TRBD2. This CDR3 is built from 15 residues. Germline CDR1 is SGHAT and CDR2 is FQNNGV. The ends lost 0 bases at V and 6 bases at J; junction bases unmatched: 5. CDR3: CASSLEVGTINEQFF. The CDR3 nucleotides are TGTGCCAGCAGCTTAGAAGTGGGGACTATCAATGAGCAGTTCTTC.

The chain uses TRBV5-6 and TRBJ2-5; 10 bases fit TRBD2. With V trimmed by 2 bases and J by 5 bases, 9 bases remained unmatched. Germline V lookup: CDR1 SGHDT, CDR2 YYEEEE. The CDR3 has 16 residues. The CDR3 here is CASSFLAGDLRETQYF. DNA for the CDR3: TGTGCCAGCAGCTTCCTAGCGGGGGACCTCCGGGAGACCCAGTACTTC.